This entry lists 5 T cell receptor beta chains sequenced from one sample in a study of T cell responses to AZD1222 COVID-19 vaccine. Here immunoSEQ multiplex PCR was the method, and the copy in TCRdb shows in-frame clones only, minus some. Of 65,000 to 90,000 clones in the sample, roughly 87% are singletons; the top ten hold 9% to 9.5%. The sequencing used peripheral blood, collected 28 days after the second AZD1222 dose. The receptor source for this set is an adult who received the AZD1222 COVID-19 vaccine.

V gene TRBV23-1 combines with J gene TRBJ2-7, with D tentatively TRBD1 (6 bases). TRBV23-1 is identified as an open reading frame with a role that is uncertain. The V end lost 1 base, the J end lost 4 bases, and 14 bases lay between the germline ends. The CDR3 runs 15 residues. The CDR3: CASSQFTDSVYEQYV. As DNA, the CDR3 is TGCGCCAGCAGTCAATTCACGGACAGCGTTTACGAGCAGTACGTC.

V usage is TRBV15 and J usage is TRBJ1-1; D unresolved. CDR1 and CDR2 (germline): LNHNV, YYDKDF (reference sequence). CDR3 length equals 13 residues. V lost 0 bases and J 8 bases, leaving 10 bases between the germline ends. The CDR3 is CATSRDPVEEAFF. The DNA of the CDR3 is TGTGCCACCAGCAGAGATCCCGTGGAAGAAGCTTTCTTT.

The chain couples TRBV4-1 to TRBJ1-4; the match to TRBD1 covers 9 bases. CDR1 MGHRA and CDR2 YSYEKL come from the germline V gene. V gave up 4 bases and J gave up 7 bases; unmatched junction bases: 7. The CDR3 is 15 residues long. This CDR3 reads CASSREGQGGEKLFF. CDR3 DNA sequence: TGCGCCAGCAGCCGGGAGGGACAGGGTGGTGAAAAACTGTTTTTT.

The chain uses TRBV7-8 and TRBJ2-2; 9 nucleotides agree with TRBD2. The CDR3 extends over 15 amino acids. Germline V gives CDR1 SGHVS, CDR2 FQNEAQ. After removal of 5 bases from V and 7 bases from J, the junction contained 8 bases not matched to a gene. The CDR3 is CASSPGTSRGGELFF. CDR3 DNA: TGTGCCAGCAGCCCCGGGACTAGCCGGGGCGGGGAGCTGTTTTTT. The full variable domain, rest sourced from reference TRBV7-8 and TRBJ2-2, is GAGVSQSPRYKVAKRGQDVALRCDPISGHVSLFWYQQALGQGPEFLTYFQNEAQLDKSGLPSDRFFAERPEGSVSTLKIQRTQQEDSAVYLCASSPGTSRGGELFFGEGSRLTVL.

V is TRBV6-5 and J is TRBJ2-7; 8 bases line up with TRBD1. The V gene end was trimmed by 6 bases and the J gene end by 4 bases; junction bases not matched to a gene: 2. Germline CDR1 and CDR2: MNHEY and SVGAGI. CDR3 length: 12 residues. The CDR3 DNA is TGTGCCAGCAGCCGGACAGGGTACGAGCAGTACTTC. It yields the protein CASSRTGYEQYF.